The 17 T cell receptor beta chains presented below share a single source sample, sequenced in a study of blood T cell repertoires in COVID-19 (dated by TCRdb to the early 2020s). Libraries were prepared through the immunoSEQ multiplex PCR assay. This immuneACCESS table, as held by TCRdb, lists in-frame sequences with V and J called but not all clones. Of the missing ones, under half trace to an unresolved V gene in checked studies; the others have no known cause. This sample lists 200,000 to 250,000 clones; about four fifths were detected once. Clones ranked in the top ten supply less than 3.5% of the sample. The source material was peripheral blood. Receptors originate from a man between 50 and 59 years old with active or convalescent COVID-19.

The chain uses TRBV14 and TRBJ1-2, with D possibly TRBD1 on 5 matching bases. CDR3 length equals 15 residues. CDR1 is SGHDN, CDR2 FVKESK, per germline. With 0 bases removed from V and 3 bases from J, the gap between germline ends came to 11 bases. The CDR3 DNA is TGTGCCAGCAGCCAAGACCAGGGCAGGCACTATGGCTACACCTTC. It specifies CASSQDQGRHYGYTF.

The chain has TRBV14 and TRBJ1-3; the D gene is possibly TRBD1 (5 bases). V dropped 0 bases and J dropped 0 bases, with 15 bases sitting between them. The CDR3 runs to 18 residues. Germline assignment: CDR1 SGHDN and CDR2 FVKESK. The CDR3 protein is CASSQDRGTGLSGNTIYF. CDR3 in DNA: TGTGCCAGCAGCCAAGATCGGGGGACGGGACTCTCTGGAAACACCATATATTTT.

J is TRBJ2-7 and V is TRBV9, with TRBD1 identical over 7 bases. The length of the CDR3 is 13 residues. The junction had 5 bases not matched to a gene; V was cut back by 8 bases and J by 0 bases. Germline CDR1 is SGDLS and CDR2 is YYNGEE. Here the CDR3 DNA reads TGTGCCAGTGGCGAGGGGGCCTCCTACGAGCAGTACTTC. It yields the protein CASGEGASYEQYF.

The CDR3 DNA is TGTGCCAGCAGTCCACTATGGGGGCGGACTGAAGCTTTCTTT. Protein sequence: CASSPLWGRTEAFF. This chain connects TRBV6-5 to TRBJ1-1, with a tentative D call TRBD1 (6 bases). Trimming stripped 5 bases from V and 5 bases from J, with 15 bases between. The CDR3 extends over 14 amino acids. Germline V gives CDR1 MNHEY, CDR2 SVGAGI.

The chain uses TRBV19 and TRBJ2-1; D is ambiguous. Germline CDR1 LNHDA, CDR2 SQIVND (reference sequence). V was cut by 8 bases and J by 2 bases, with 16 bases left in between. The CDR3 contains 15 residues. For the CDR3, the DNA is TGTGCCAGTGGAGCCGTACCACTTCCCTACAATGAGCAGTTCTTC. It encodes CASGAVPLPYNEQFF.

This clone occurred once. This rearrangement joins TRBV7-2 to TRBJ2-5; unclear D gene. Germline CDR1 SGHTA, CDR2 FQGNSA. Trimming cost V 1 base and J 2 bases, with 14 bases left between them. The CDR3 is made up of 16 amino acids. As DNA, the CDR3 is TGTGCCAGCAGCTTAGTTGGCAGAATGATGCAAGAGACCCAGTACTTC. It is translated as CASSLVGRMMQETQYF.

The genes are TRBV5-4 and TRBJ2-5, with 8 bases that match TRBD1. The V and J ends lost 4 bases and 5 bases, in that order; junction bases with no gene match: 7. The CDR3 length is 14 residues. Germline V gene sequence: CDR1 SGHNT, CDR2 YYREEE (reference sequence). CDR3 loop: CASSARTGKETQYF. The CDR3 DNA reads as TGTGCCAGCAGCGCCCGGACAGGGAAGGAGACCCAGTACTTC.

The sample holds one count of this clone. The rearrangement uses TRBV20-1 and TRBJ2-5; 9 bases line up with TRBD2. There are 16 residues in the CDR3. J lost 5 bases, V lost 3 bases, and 13 bases had no gene match. The germline gives CDR1 DFQATT, CDR2 SNEGSKA (reference sequence). CDR3 region: CSASERGRAHGETQYF. The CDR3 region has the DNA TGCAGTGCTAGTGAGCGCGGGAGGGCCCATGGTGAGACCCAGTACTTC.

The V and J genes are TRBV27 and TRBJ2-2; 7 nucleotides align to TRBD1. V dropped 6 bases and J dropped 5; count of bases not matched to a gene: 15. Germline CDR1 reads MNHEY; CDR2 reads SMNVEV (reference sequence). The CDR3 loop spans 17 amino acids. The DNA for the CDR3 is TGTGCCAGCAGGACCCGGGGACGAGGGGGCCGAACCGGGGAGCTGTTTTTT. Amino acids: CASRTRGRGGRTGELFF.

The CDR3 DNA reads TGCGCCAGCAGTGAATCACTCTATGGCTACACCTTC. Its translation: CASSESLYGYTF. J is TRBJ1-2 and V is TRBV10-2; D call uncertain. Germline assignment: CDR1 WSHSY and CDR2 SAAADI. V gave up 3 bases and J gave up 4 bases, with 6 bases separating them. The CDR3 sequence is 12 residues long.

The chain is built from TRBV29-1 and TRBJ1-4; 8 nucleotides agree with TRBD1. The V gene's germline CDR1 is SQVTM and CDR2 ANQGSEA. This CDR3 is built from 13 residues. V trimming: 5 bases; J trimming: 8 bases; junction bases outside the gene matches: 7. The CDR3 region is CSVTQGAREKLFF. The CDR3 bases are TGCAGCGTTACCCAGGGGGCGCGGGAAAAACTGTTTTTT.

A single count supports this clone. The chain uses TRBV7-6 and TRBJ2-7, with D possibly being TRBD1 (6 bases). Germline values: CDR1 SGHVS, CDR2 FNYEAQ. Trimming took off 5 bases at V and 0 bases at J, with 14 bases between the two ends. The CDR3 is 15 residues long. CDR3 protein: CASSPGQSNSYEQYF. Written as DNA, the CDR3 is TGTGCCAGCAGCCCAGGACAGAGTAACTCCTACGAGCAGTACTTC.

The gene calls are TRBV28 and TRBJ2-1; 9 nucleotides line up with TRBD1. In germline, CDR1 is MDHEN, CDR2 SYDVKM. CDR3 length equals 16 residues. V shed 4 bases and J 1 base; nucleotides not matched to a gene: 5. For the CDR3, the DNA is TGTGCCAGCAGTTCCTACAGGGGGCAGTCCTACAATGAGCAGTTCTTC. Encoded protein: CASSSYRGQSYNEQFF. The entire variable domain, with the rest obtained from reference TRBV28 and TRBJ2-1, is as follows: DVKVTQSSRYLVKRTGEKVFLECVQDMDHENMFWYRQDPGLGLRLIYFSYDVKMKEKGDIPEGYSVSREKKERFSLILESASTNQTSMYLCASSSYRGQSYNEQFFGPGTRLTVL.

V and J are TRBV7-3 and TRBJ2-2, with 8 bases matching TRBD1. The trim removed 5 bases at V and 5 bases at J, leaving 4 bases unmatched. Germline CDR1 SGHTA, CDR2 FQGTGA. This CDR3 is built from 14 residues. The CDR3: CASSPRDRTGELFF. The CDR3, as DNA: TGTGCCAGCAGCCCCCGGGACAGGACCGGGGAGCTGTTTTTT. The full variable domain, in which reference TRBV7-3 and TRBJ2-2 provide the parts outside the CDR3, is GAGVSQTPSNKVTEKGKYVELRCDPISGHTALYWYRQSLGQGPEFLIYFQGTGAADDSGLPNDRFFAVRPEGSVSTLKIQRTERGDSAVYLCASSPRDRTGELFFGEGSRLTVL.

The V call is TRBV18, the J call TRBJ1-5, with 7 bases lining up with TRBD1. The V gene end was trimmed by 3 bases and the J gene end by 7 bases; junction bases not matched to a gene: 12. The CDR3 contains 16 residues. Germline assignment: CDR1 KGHSH and CDR2 LQKENI. The DNA of the CDR3 is TGTGCCAGCTCACCTGGACAGGCGGGACTCGGGCAGCCCCAGCATTTT. Its translation: CASSPGQAGLGQPQHF.

The chain joins TRBV15 to TRBJ1-2; D unresolved. Trimming shortened V by 2 bases and J by 7 bases, and 17 bases separated the two germline ends. The germline CDR1 and CDR2 sequences are LNHNV and YYDKDF (reference sequence). The CDR3 has 15 amino acids. CDR3 protein: CATSRNSRGGSGYTF. CDR3 DNA: TGTGCCACCAGCAGAAATTCCCGGGGAGGGTCTGGCTACACCTTC.

The chain recombines TRBV27 with TRBJ2-7, with TRBD2 matching over 10 bases. CDR1 and CDR2 (germline): MNHEY, SMNVEV (reference sequence). The V gene end was trimmed by 6 bases and the J gene end by 2 bases; junction bases not matched to a gene: 16. The CDR3 has 18 amino acids. As DNA, the CDR3 is TGTGCCAGCAGCCCCTCCCGGCTAGCGGGGGCCTTAACCTACGAGCAGTACTTC. Protein product: CASSPSRLAGALTYEQYF.